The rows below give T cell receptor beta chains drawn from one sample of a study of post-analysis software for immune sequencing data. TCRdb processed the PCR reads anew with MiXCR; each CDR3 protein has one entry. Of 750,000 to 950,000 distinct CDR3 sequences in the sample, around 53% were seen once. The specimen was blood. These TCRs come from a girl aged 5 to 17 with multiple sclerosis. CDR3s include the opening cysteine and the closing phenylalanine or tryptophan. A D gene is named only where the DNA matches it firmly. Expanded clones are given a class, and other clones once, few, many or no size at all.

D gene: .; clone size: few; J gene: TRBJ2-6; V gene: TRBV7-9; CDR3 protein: CASSPLGPSGANVLTF; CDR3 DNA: TGTGCCAGCAGCCCATTGGGACCCTCTGGGGCCAACGTCCTGACTTTC
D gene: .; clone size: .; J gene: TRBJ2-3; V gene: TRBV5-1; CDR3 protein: CASSLSLGRADTQYF; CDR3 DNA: TGCGCCAGCAGCTTGTCGTTAGGGCGAGCAGATACGCAGTATTTT
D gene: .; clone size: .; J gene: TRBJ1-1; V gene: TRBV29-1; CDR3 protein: CSEGKGGTEAFF; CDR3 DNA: TGCAGCGAGGGTAAGGGAGGCACTGAAGCTTTCTTT
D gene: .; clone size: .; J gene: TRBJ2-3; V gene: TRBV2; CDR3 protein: CASSLPNPSTDTQYF; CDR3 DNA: TGTGCCAGCAGCCTTCCGAACCCTAGCACAGATACGCAGTATTTT
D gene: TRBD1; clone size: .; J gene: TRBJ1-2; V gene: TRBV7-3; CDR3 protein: CASSGQGTTGYTF; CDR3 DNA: TGTGCCAGCAGTGGACAGGGGACGACTGGCTACACCTTC
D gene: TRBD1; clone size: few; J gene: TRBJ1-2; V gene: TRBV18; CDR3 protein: CASSPLDRAVRSNYGYTF; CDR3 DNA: TGTGCCAGCTCACCTCTGGACAGGGCGGTCCGGTCTAACTATGGCTACACCTTC
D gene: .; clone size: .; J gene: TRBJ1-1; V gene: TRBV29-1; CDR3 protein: CSAEGPEAFF; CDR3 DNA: TGCAGCGCCGAGGGCCCTGAAGCTTTCTTT
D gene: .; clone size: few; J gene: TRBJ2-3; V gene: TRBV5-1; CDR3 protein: CASSTLEGPTDTQYF; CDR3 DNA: TGCGCCAGCAGCACGCTCGAGGGGCCCACAGATACGCAGTATTTT
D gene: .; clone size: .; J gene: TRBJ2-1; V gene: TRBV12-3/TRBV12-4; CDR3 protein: CASSLGAGSHEQFF; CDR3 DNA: TGTGCCAGCAGTTTAGGGGCAGGGAGCCATGAGCAGTTCTTC
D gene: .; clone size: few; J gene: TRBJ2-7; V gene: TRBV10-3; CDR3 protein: CAISSVDTGSGEQYF; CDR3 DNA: TGTGCCATCAGTTCGGTGGACACGGGATCCGGGGAGCAGTACTTC
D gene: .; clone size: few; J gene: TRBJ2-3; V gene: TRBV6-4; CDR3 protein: CASSDRVDTDTQYF; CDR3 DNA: TGTGCCAGCAGTGACAGGGTAGACACAGATACGCAGTATTTT
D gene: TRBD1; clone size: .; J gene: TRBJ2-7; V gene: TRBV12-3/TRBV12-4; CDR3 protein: CASRGQGSVLYEQYF; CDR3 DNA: TGTGCCAGCAGAGGACAGGGAAGCGTCCTCTACGAGCAGTACTTC
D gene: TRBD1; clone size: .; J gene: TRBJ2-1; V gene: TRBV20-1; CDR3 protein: CSATSTGDVNEQFF; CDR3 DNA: TGCAGTGCTACCTCTACAGGGGACGTGAATGAGCAGTTCTTC
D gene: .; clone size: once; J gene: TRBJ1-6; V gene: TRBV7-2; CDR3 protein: CASSLGGGRGGSSPLHF; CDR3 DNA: TGTGCCAGCAGCTTAGGAGGCGGCAGGGGCGGGTCTTCACCCCTCCACTTT
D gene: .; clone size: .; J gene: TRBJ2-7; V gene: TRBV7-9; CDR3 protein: CASSLYPNEQYF; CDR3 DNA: TGTGCCAGCAGCCTCTACCCCAACGAGCAGTACTTC
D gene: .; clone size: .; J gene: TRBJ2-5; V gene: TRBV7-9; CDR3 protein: CASSLEGRPQETQYF; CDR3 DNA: TGTGCCAGCAGCCTAGAGGGACGGCCGCAAGAGACCCAGTACTTC
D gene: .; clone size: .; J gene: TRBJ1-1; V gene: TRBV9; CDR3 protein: CASSPPPPTTEAFF; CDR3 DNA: TGTGCCAGCAGCCCACCCCCGCCGACCACTGAAGCTTTCTTT
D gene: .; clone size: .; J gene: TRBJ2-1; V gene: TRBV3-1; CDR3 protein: CASSQAPGVFGNEQFF; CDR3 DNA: TGTGCCAGCAGCCAAGCCCCGGGGGTGTTTGGCAATGAGCAGTTCTTC
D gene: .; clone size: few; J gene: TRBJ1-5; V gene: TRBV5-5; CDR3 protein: CASSLDERQLLNQPQHF; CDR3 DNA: TGTGCCAGCAGCTTGGATGAGCGACAGTTACTCAATCAGCCCCAGCATTTT
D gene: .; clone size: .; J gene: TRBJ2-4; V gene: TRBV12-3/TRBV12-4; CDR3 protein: CASSSREVAKNIQYF; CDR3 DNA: TGTGCCAGCAGTTCCCGCGAAGTAGCCAAAAACATTCAGTACTTC
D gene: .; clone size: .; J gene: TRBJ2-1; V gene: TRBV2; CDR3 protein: CASSFLRQRGSHNEQFF; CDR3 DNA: TGTGCCAGCAGTTTCCTCAGACAGAGGGGCTCACACAATGAGCAGTTCTTC
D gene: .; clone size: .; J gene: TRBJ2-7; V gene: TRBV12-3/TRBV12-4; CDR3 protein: CASSALGYSSYEQYF; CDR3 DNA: TGTGCCAGCAGCGCATTAGGGTACTCCTCCTACGAGCAGTACTTC
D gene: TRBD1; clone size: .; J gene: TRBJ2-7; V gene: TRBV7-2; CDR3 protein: CASSLAGQLLSYEQYF; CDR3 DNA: TGTGCCAGCAGCTTAGCGGGACAGCTCCTCTCCTACGAGCAGTACTTC
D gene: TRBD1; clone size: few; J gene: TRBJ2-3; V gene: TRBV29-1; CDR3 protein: CSARMMTGTDTQYF; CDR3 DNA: TGCAGCGCCCGGATGATGACAGGGACGGATACGCAGTATTTT
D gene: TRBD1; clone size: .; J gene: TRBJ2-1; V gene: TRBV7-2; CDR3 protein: CASSLGGQGLLNEQFF; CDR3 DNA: TGTGCCAGCAGCTTAGGGGGACAGGGCCTACTCAATGAGCAGTTCTTC
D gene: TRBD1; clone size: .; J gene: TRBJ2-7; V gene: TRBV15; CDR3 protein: CATSRDGAGTGLSFGYEQYF; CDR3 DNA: TGTGCCACCAGCAGAGATGGGGCCGGGACAGGCCTTTCGTTTGGCTACGAGCAGTACTTC
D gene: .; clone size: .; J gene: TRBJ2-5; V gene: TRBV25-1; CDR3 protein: CASSRPGLQGETQYF; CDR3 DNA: TGTGCCAGCAGTAGGCCGGGACTGCAAGGGGAGACCCAGTACTTC
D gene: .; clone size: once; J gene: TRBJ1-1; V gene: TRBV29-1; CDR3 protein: CSAHRRRTVEAFF; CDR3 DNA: TGCAGCGCCCACAGGCGCAGAACGGTCGAAGCTTTCTTT
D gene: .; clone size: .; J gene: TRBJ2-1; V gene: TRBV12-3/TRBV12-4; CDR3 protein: CASSFPPPRNEQFF; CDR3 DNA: TGTGCCAGCAGTTTCCCCCCCCCGCGGAATGAGCAGTTCTTC
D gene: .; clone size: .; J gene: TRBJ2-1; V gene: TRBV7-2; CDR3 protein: CASSLVGFYNEQFF; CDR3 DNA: TGTGCCAGCAGCTTAGTAGGTTTCTACAATGAGCAGTTCTTC
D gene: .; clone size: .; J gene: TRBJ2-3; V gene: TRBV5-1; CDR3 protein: CASSWTGTGTDTQYF; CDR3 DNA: TGCGCCAGCAGCTGGACCGGGACTGGCACAGATACGCAGTATTTT
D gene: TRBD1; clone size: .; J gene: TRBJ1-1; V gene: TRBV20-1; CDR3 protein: CSAPGRQGADTEAFF; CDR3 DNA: TGCAGTGCGCCCGGGAGACAGGGGGCGGACACTGAAGCTTTCTTT
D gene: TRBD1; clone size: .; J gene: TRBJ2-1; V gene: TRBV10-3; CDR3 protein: CAIRAGTGVGNEQFF; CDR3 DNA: TGTGCCATCAGGGCCGGGACAGGGGTCGGCAATGAGCAGTTCTTC
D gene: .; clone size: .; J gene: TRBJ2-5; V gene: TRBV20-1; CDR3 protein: CSAMVTVEQYF; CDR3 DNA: TGCAGTGCTATGGTGACGGTGGAGCAGTACTTC
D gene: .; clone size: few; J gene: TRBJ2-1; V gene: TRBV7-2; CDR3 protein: CASSLVGGANEQFF; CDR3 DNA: TGTGCCAGCAGCTTAGTAGGGGGGGCCAATGAGCAGTTCTTC
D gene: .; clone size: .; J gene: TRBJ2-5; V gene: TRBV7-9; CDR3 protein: CASSLASGRGQETQYF; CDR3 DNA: TGTGCCAGCAGCTTAGCGTCAGGACGGGGACAAGAGACCCAGTACTTC
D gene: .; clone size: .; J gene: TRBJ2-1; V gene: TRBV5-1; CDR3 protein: CASSLDGSAIPYNEQFF; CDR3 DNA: TGCGCCAGCAGCTTGGATGGTAGCGCAATTCCCTACAATGAGCAGTTCTTC
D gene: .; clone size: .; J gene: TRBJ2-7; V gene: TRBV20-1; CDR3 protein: CSAQEATGVHEQYF; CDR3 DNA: TGCAGTGCTCAAGAGGCGACGGGGGTCCACGAGCAGTACTTC
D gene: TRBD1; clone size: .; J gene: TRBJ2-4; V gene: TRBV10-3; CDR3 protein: CAMRTGAGEQYF; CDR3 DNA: TGTGCCATGAGGACAGGGGCTGGGGAGCAGTACTTC
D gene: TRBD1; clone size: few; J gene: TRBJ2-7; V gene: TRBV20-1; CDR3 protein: CSANPGTGLYEQYF; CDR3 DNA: TGCAGTGCTAACCCCGGGACAGGGCTCTACGAGCAGTACTTC
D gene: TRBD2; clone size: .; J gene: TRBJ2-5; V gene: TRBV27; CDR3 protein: CASSLRSASGARTQYF; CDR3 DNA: TGTGCCAGCAGTTTAAGGTCGGCTAGCGGGGCTCGGACCCAGTACTTC
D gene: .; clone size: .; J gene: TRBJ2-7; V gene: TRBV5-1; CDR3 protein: CASSPGTDPGREQYF; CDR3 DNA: TGCGCCAGCAGCCCCGGGACAGACCCGGGGAGGGAGCAGTACTTC
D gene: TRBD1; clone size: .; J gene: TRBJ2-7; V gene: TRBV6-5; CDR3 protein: CASSRDRWDEQYF; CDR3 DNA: TGTGCCAGCAGCCGGGACAGGTGGGACGAGCAGTACTTC
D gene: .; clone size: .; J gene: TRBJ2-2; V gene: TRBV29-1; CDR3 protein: CSVIPGRTGELFF; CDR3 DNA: TGCAGCGTCATCCCAGGACGTACCGGGGAGCTGTTTTTT